The rows below give T cell receptor beta chains drawn from one sample of a study of Ad26.COV2.S vaccination and SARS-CoV-2 variants. Here immunoSEQ multiplex PCR was the method, and the copy in TCRdb shows in-frame clones only, minus some. The sample holds about 480,000 clones, around 88% seen once. The sample consisted of peripheral blood, taken in a trial of Ad26.COV2.S vaccine versus placebo. The source is a person aged 18 to 65 who received the Ad26.COV2.S COVID-19 vaccine or a placebo. CDR3s include the opening cysteine and the closing phenylalanine or tryptophan. The D gene is left open where the match is weak. Size tells how often a clone was seen (once, few, many) or the class of an expanded clone, and some rows leave it out.

v_call	cdr3_length	d_call	j_call	clone_size	cdr3_nt	cdr3_aa
TRBV12-3/TRBV12-4	12	-	TRBJ2-7	-	TGTGCCAGCAGTTTGTCCCCTCACGAGCAGTACTTC	CASSLSPHEQYF
TRBV28	16	-	TRBJ1-1	-	TGTGCCAGCAGTTTCTTGGGGGGTTCGGGGGACACTGAAGCTTTCTTT	CASSFLGGSGDTEAFF
TRBV10-3	18	-	TRBJ1-2	-	TGTGCCATCAGTGAGTTGGGGACATCAGACAAACCGAACTATGGCTACACCTTC	CAISELGTSDKPNYGYTF
TRBV28	20	-	TRBJ1-2	-	TGTGCCAGCAGTTTACCCCCTTCCAGGCCGTCCCCCTCCTCCGCCTATGGCTACACCTTC	CASSLPPSRPSPSSAYGYTF
TRBV6-2/TRBV6-3	13	TRBD2	TRBJ2-1	-	TGTGCCAGCAGTTACGGCGGTAGCGGGAGTCTGTTCTTC	CASSYGGSGSLFF
TRBV11-2	12	-	TRBJ2-7	-	TGTGCCAGCAGCTCCACGGTACACGAGCAGTACTTC	CASSSTVHEQYF
TRBV25-1	15	-	TRBJ1-5	-	TGTGCCAGCAGTGAACCAAAACAGGACAGCCAGCCCCAGCATTTT	CASSEPKQDSQPQHF
TRBV12-2	12	-	TRBJ1-1	-	TGTGCAAGTCGCCGTGGATGGGGGGGAGCTTTCTTT	CASRRGWGGAFF
TRBV7-2	13	-	TRBJ1-2	-	TGTGCCAGCAGCTTAGGCAGGAACTATGGCTACACCTTC	CASSLGRNYGYTF
TRBV25-1	15	-	TRBJ2-2	-	TGTGCCAGCAGACGCGACTTGGCGAACACCGGGGAGCTGTTTTTT	CASRRDLANTGELFF
TRBV9	16	-	TRBJ2-1	many	TGTGCCAGCAGCGTAGGAAGCGACCCCCTGTACAATGAGCAGTTCTTC	CASSVGSDPLYNEQFF
TRBV4-3	15	-	TRBJ2-7	once	TGCGCCAGCAGCCAAGATGCGGCAGCTTACTACGAGCAGTACTTC	CASSQDAAAYYEQYF
TRBV5-1	15	-	TRBJ2-7	-	TGCGCCAGCAGCTTGGCTACGAAGGGGGTCTACGAGCAGTACTTC	CASSLATKGVYEQYF
TRBV10-3	15	-	TRBJ2-6	-	TGTGCCATCAGTGATCGGGATAAGGGGGCCAACGTCCTGACTTTC	CAISDRDKGANVLTF
TRBV28	16	TRBD2	TRBJ2-1	once	TGTGCCAGCAGCCAAGCGGGGGGGACAGGCTACAATGAGCAGTTCTTC	CASSQAGGTGYNEQFF
TRBV29-1	14	TRBD2	TRBJ2-1	-	TGCAGCGTGGGGAGGGGACTAGCGGGAGGTGAGCAGTTCTTC	CSVGRGLAGGEQFF
TRBV6-5	12	-	TRBJ2-7	-	TGTGCCAGCGGGCGGACAGAATTGCAGCAGTACTTC	CASGRTELQQYF
TRBV14	15	-	TRBJ1-1	-	TGTGCCAGCAGCCAAGATGGGAGGCCGGGGGGCGCATCTTTCTTT	CASSQDGRPGGASFF
TRBV5-1	15	-	TRBJ1-1	-	TGCGCCAGCAGCTTGGCCCGTTGGGTAGGAACTGAAGCTTTCTTT	CASSLARWVGTEAFF
TRBV28	16	TRBD2	TRBJ2-1	-	TGTGCCAGCAGTTCATCGGGACTAGCGGTTACAAGGGAGCAGTTCTTC	CASSSSGLAVTREQFF
TRBV6-2/TRBV6-3	15	TRBD1	TRBJ2-2	-	TGTGCCAGCAGTCTACAGGGGGCGAACACCGGGGAGCTGTTTTTT	CASSLQGANTGELFF
TRBV3-1/TRBV3-2	14	-	TRBJ2-7	-	TGTGCCAGCAGCCATAAGGGCAGCCATGAGGAGCAGTACTTC	CASSHKGSHEEQYF
TRBV7-2	16	-	TRBJ1-1	-	TGTGCCAGCAGCTCCTACAGTTTTTTAGGGAACACTGAAGCTTTCTTT	CASSSYSFLGNTEAFF
TRBV7-9	13	-	TRBJ2-2	few	TGTGCCAGCAGCGAGACGAACACCGGGGAGCTGTTTTTT	CASSETNTGELFF
TRBV30	14	-	TRBJ2-7	-	TGTGCCTGGAGAGGGCCGTTATCTTCCTACGAGCAGTACTTC	CAWRGPLSSYEQYF
TRBV5-8	15	TRBD1	TRBJ2-1	few	TGTGCCAGCACCAAATCCGGGACAGCTTACAATGAGCAGTTCTTC	CASTKSGTAYNEQFF
TRBV30	13	-	TRBJ1-2	-	TGTGCCTGGAGTGTACTAGGTCCCTCGGGCTACACCTTC	CAWSVLGPSGYTF
TRBV28	12	TRBD1	TRBJ2-5	-	TGTGCCAGCAGCACAGGGGTAGAGACCCAGTACTTC	CASSTGVETQYF